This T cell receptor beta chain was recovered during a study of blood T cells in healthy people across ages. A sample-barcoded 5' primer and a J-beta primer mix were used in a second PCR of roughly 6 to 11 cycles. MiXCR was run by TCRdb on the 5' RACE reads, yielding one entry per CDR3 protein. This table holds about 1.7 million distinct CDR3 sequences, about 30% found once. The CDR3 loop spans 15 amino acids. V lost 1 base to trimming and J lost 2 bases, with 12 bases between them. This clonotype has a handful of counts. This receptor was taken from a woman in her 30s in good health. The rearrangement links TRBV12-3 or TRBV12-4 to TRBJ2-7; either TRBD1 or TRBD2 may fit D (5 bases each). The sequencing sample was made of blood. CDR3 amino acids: CASSLVEGLAYEQYF. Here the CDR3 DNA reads TGTGCCAGCAGTTTAGTCGAGGGGCTAGCCTACGAGCAGTACTTC.